These 11 T cell receptor beta chains were all obtained from the same sample, sequenced in a study of cytomegalovirus exposure and HLA in healthy donors. This PCR relied on a set of 60 Vbeta primers and 13 Jbeta primers. The repertoire was sequenced with immunoSEQ multiplex PCR; TCRdb's copy has only in-frame clones and lacks some. The sample lists approximately 93,000 clones, roughly 60% occurring once. What was sequenced was PBMCs. These receptors originate from a boy younger than 18 in good health and CMV-seropositive.

CDR3 sequence reads: CASRPGGITGELFF. The CDR3 DNA reads as TGTGCCAGCAGACCGGGAGGAATAACCGGGGAGCTGTTTTTT. This chain links TRBV6-6 with TRBJ2-2; 7 bases agree with TRBD2. V dropped 6 bases and J dropped 5; count of bases not matched to a gene: 6. The germline V gene encodes CDR1 MNHNY and CDR2 SVGAGI (reference sequence). This CDR3 region has 14 residues.

In its sample, this clone was seen once. The V gene is TRBV19, the J gene TRBJ2-7, with 7 positions matching TRBD2. The CDR3 totals 14 residues. The ends lost 6 bases at V and 5 bases at J; junction bases unmatched: 10. Germline assignment: CDR1 LNHDA and CDR2 SQIVND (reference sequence). This CDR3 reads CASSHSGTMDEQYF. CDR3 DNA: TGTGCCAGTAGCCATTCCGGGACTATGGACGAGCAGTACTTC.

This chain joins TRBV18 and TRBJ1-4; 9 nucleotides align to TRBD1. This CDR3 is 17 amino acids long. Germline V gene data show CDR1 as KGHSH and CDR2 as LQKENI. The junction had 20 bases not matched to a gene; V was cut back by 6 bases and J by 12 bases. The CDR3 DNA reads TGTGCCAGCTCTCTTGTTCCGGCGGACAGGGGCGAGGGGGAACTGTTTTTT. The encoded protein is CASSLVPADRGEGELFF.

The gene calls are TRBV5-1 and TRBJ1-1; TRBD1 matches at 7 bases. Germline CDR1 is SGHRS and CDR2 is YFSETQ. This CDR3 region has 15 residues. Germline trimming cut 0 bases from V and 5 bases from J; bases unmatched to any gene: 7. Here the CDR3 reads CASSLAPGGLTEAFF. CDR3 in DNA: TGCGCCAGCAGCTTGGCCCCAGGGGGTTTGACTGAAGCTTTCTTT.

This clone was detected a few times. V is TRBV6-5 and J is TRBJ1-6; the D gene is possibly TRBD1 (6 bases). CDR1 MNHEY and CDR2 SVGAGI come from the germline V gene. The length of the CDR3 is 15 residues. Trimming took 0 bases from V and 7 from J, leaving 10 bases between them. Here the CDR3 reads CASSYSWTENSPLHF. The DNA of the CDR3 is TGTGCCAGCAGTTACTCATGGACAGAGAATTCACCCCTCCACTTT.

This clone is categorized as medium-sized (0.01 to 0.1%). The chain combines TRBV5-1 with TRBJ2-5, with 7 bases aligning to TRBD1. Germline CDR1 reads SGHRS; CDR2 reads YFSETQ. The trim removed 4 bases at V and 2 bases at J, leaving 8 bases unmatched. The CDR3 runs 15 residues. CDR3 sequence (DNA): TGCGCCAGCAGCGTAATGACGGGACAGCAAGAGACCCAGTACTTC. It is translated as CASSVMTGQQETQYF.

This clone was detected only a few times. The chain has TRBV7-8 and TRBJ1-1, with D possibly TRBD1 on 5 matching bases. The CDR3 sequence is 14 residues long. Germline CDR1 reads SGHVS; CDR2 reads FQNEAQ. V was pared by 2 bases and J by 4 bases, with 11 bases between. CDR3: CASSLLQEGTEAFF. The CDR3 coding sequence is TGTGCCAGCAGCTTATTACAGGAAGGCACTGAAGCTTTCTTT.

This chain uses TRBV27 with TRBJ1-1; 7 bases match TRBD1. The V and J ends lost 4 bases and 1 base, in that order; junction bases with no gene match: 0. The CDR3 consists of 13 residues. The germline CDR1 and CDR2 sequences are MNHEY and SMNVEV (reference sequence). CDR3: CASSYRGNTEAFF. The CDR3 nucleotides are TGTGCCAGCAGTTACAGGGGGAACACTGAAGCTTTCTTT.

The sample holds one count of this clone. This chain joins TRBV30 and TRBJ2-5; unclear D gene. V was pared by 0 bases and J by 2 bases, with 7 bases between. This CDR3 has 13 residues. The V gene's germline CDR1 is GTSNPN and CDR2 SVGIG (reference sequence). CDR3 bases: TGTGCCTGGAGTGTATACAATCAAGAGACCCAGTACTTC. It translates to CAWSVYNQETQYF.

The V gene is TRBV5-1, the J gene TRBJ1-1; TRBD1 aligns across 8 bases. The V and J ends lost 4 bases and 6 bases, in that order; junction bases with no gene match: 17. There are 17 residues in the CDR3. Germline V gene data show CDR1 as SGHRS and CDR2 as YFSETQ. The CDR3 coding sequence is TGCGCCAGCAGCGACCCCCGAGGACAGGGATTTGGGGCTGAAGCTTTCTTT. This translates into CASSDPRGQGFGAEAFF.

This clone turned up a few times. The genes are TRBV25-1 and TRBJ2-5, with 9 bases fitting TRBD1. The CDR3 totals 15 residues. The germline V gene has CDR1 MGHDK and CDR2 SYGVNS. Trimming removed 4 bases from V and 2 bases from J; junction bases left unmatched: 5. This CDR3 is CASSVPGQGQETQYF. The CDR3 DNA sequence: TGTGCCAGCAGTGTTCCGGGACAGGGTCAAGAGACCCAGTACTTC.